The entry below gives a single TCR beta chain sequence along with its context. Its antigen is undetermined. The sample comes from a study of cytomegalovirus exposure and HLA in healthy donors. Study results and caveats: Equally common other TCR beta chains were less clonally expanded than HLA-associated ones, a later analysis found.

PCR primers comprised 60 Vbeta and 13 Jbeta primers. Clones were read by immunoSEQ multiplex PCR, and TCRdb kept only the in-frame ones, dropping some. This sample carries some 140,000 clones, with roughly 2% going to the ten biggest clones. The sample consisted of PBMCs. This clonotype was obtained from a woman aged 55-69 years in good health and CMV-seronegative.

The CDR3 region is CASNQGLGEKLFF. In DNA form, the CDR3 reads TGCGCCAGCAATCAGGGCCTGGGCGAAAAACTGTTTTTT. This rearrangement joins TRBV10-2 to TRBJ1-4, with TRBD1 as a possible D gene (5 bases). This CDR3 comprises 13 residues. In germline, CDR1 is WSHSY, CDR2 SAAADI. The germline V and J ends were trimmed by 7 bases and 8 bases, with 14 bases remaining between them.